Sequencing of this T cell receptor (beta chain) was carried out in a study of blood T cells in healthy people across ages. Study conclusions and caveats: Without sorted subsets, naive and antigen-experienced compartments could not be conclusively compared. Researchers judged that diversity estimates from one million T cells fell short of true values.

The study isolated at least 6.5 million PBMCs from each sample. A J-beta primer mix and a sample-barcoded 5' primer were used in a second PCR of roughly 6 to 11 cycles. TCRdb redid the calling of the 5' RACE reads with MiXCR, one entry per CDR3 protein. Of some 1.4 million distinct CDR3 sequences in the sample, approximately 40% are singletons; the top ten hold 6.5% to 10%. With 0 bases clipped from V and 4 bases from J, the junction kept 5 bases outside the gene matches. Germline CDR1 is SGHRS and CDR2 is YFSETQ. The CDR3 contains 15 residues. Remarks on this clonotype: Its specificity is not known.

Sequenced input: blood. The rearrangement joins TRBV5-1 to TRBJ2-5; 8 nucleotides match TRBD1. The TCR sequence derives from a woman aged 18-29 years in good health. The CDR3 DNA reads as TGCGCCAGCAGCTTGGGGACAGGGTTCGGAGAGACCCAGTACTTC. It translates to CASSLGTGFGETQYF. The full variable domain, rest sourced from reference TRBV5-1 and TRBJ2-5, is KAGVTQTPRYLIKTRGQQVTLSCSPISGHRSVSWYQQTPGQGLQFLFEYFSETQRNKGNFPGRFSGRQFSNSRSEMNVSTLELGDSALYLCASSLGTGFGETQYFGPGTRLLVL.